This TCR beta chain stems from a study of blood T cell repertoires in COVID-19. Assay: immunoSEQ multiplex PCR; the TCRdb copy retains only in-frame clones and omits some. The sample shows about 170,000 clones, roughly 80% of them seen only once. This CDR3 contains 14 residues. From germline, CDR1 is SQVTM and CDR2 ANQGSEA. With 6 bases clipped from V and 6 bases from J, the junction kept 6 bases outside the gene matches. This clone turned up a few times. The specimen was PBMCs or T cells enriched from blood (not recorded which). The TCR was taken from a woman aged 45-59 years who had recovered from COVID-19. J is TRBJ2-1 and V is TRBV29-1; the match to TRBD2 covers 12 bases. The CDR3 sequence: CSVATSGGPNEQFF. In nucleotides, the CDR3 is TGCAGCGTGGCGACTAGCGGGGGCCCCAATGAGCAGTTCTTC.